This section outlines one T cell receptor (beta chain) sequence together with its context. The source of the sample is a study of blood T cell repertoires in COVID-19. The J segment lost 9 bases and the V segment lost 4 bases, leaving 10 bases of the junction unmatched. The CDR3 covers 15 residues. Germline CDR1 SGDLS, CDR2 YYNGEE. Some clones are missing from TCRdb's copy, which holds only in-frame ones; the method was immunoSEQ multiplex PCR. The sample lists roughly 110,000 clones, 80% to 85% occurring once. J is TRBJ2-1 and V is TRBV9, with 10 bases aligning to TRBD2. The receptor comes from a human donor in a cohort sampled during active COVID-19. The specimen was peripheral blood. CDR3 sequence reads: CASSPILAGVGEQFF. CDR3 DNA: TGTGCCAGCAGCCCCATCCTAGCGGGAGTTGGTGAGCAGTTCTTC.